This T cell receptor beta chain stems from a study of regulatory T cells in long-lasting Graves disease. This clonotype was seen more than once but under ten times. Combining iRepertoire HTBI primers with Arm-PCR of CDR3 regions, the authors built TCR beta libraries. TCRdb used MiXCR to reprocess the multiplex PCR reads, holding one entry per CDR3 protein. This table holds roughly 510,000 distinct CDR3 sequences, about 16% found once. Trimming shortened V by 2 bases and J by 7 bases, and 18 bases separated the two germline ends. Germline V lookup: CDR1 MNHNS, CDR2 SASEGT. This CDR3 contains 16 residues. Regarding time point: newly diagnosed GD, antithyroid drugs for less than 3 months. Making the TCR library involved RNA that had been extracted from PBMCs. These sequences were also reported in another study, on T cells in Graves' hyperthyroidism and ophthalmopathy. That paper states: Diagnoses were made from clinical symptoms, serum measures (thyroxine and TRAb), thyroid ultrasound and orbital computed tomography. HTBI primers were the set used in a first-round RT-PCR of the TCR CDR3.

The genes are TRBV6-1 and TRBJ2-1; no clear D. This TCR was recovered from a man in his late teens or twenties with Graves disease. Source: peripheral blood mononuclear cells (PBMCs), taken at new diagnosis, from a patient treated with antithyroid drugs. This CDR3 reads CASSEIPGRSWNEQFF. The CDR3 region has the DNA TGTGCCAGCAGTGAAATTCCTGGCCGATCGTGGAATGAGCAGTTCTTC.